The 29 T cell receptor beta chains below were found in one sample sequenced in a study of blood T cell repertoires in COVID-19. The table came from immunoSEQ multiplex PCR; TCRdb's copy has only in-frame clones and leaves some out. The table has over 350,000 clones, roughly 89% seen once. The source material was peripheral blood. The receptors come from a woman aged 25 to 39 with active or convalescent COVID-19.

The table lists this clone with a few counts. This chain connects TRBV7-2 to TRBJ1-1, with 9 bases aligning to TRBD1. Germline CDR1 is SGHTA and CDR2 is FQGNSA. Trimming removed 4 bases from V and 1 base from J; junction bases left unmatched: 10. The CDR3 runs 17 residues. This CDR3 is CASSSRTGDTKNTEAFF. CDR3 sequence (DNA): TGTGCCAGCAGCTCCAGGACAGGGGACACCAAGAACACTGAAGCTTTCTTT.

The chain links TRBV3-1 (or the pseudogene TRBV3-2) to TRBJ1-2; 9 bases fit TRBD1. The trim removed 11 bases at V and 7 bases at J, leaving 8 bases unmatched. This CDR3 comprises 12 residues. Germline loops: CDR1 LGHDT, CDR2 YNNKEL (reference sequence). The CDR3 coding sequence is TGTGCCCCGGCCGGGACAGGGTTTGGCTACACCTTC. It translates to CAPAGTGFGYTF.

The V call is TRBV30, the J call TRBJ1-3; D unresolved. The germline V gene has CDR1 GTSNPN and CDR2 SVGIG (reference sequence). Trimming took off 0 bases at V and 8 bases at J, with 17 bases between the two ends. This CDR3 region has 15 residues. The CDR3 spells CAWSVNGGLSDTIYF. The CDR3 region has the DNA TGTGCCTGGAGTGTAAACGGTGGACTCTCAGACACCATATATTTT.

The chain has TRBV5-6 and TRBJ2-5; TRBD2 matches 12 bases. The CDR3 totals 19 residues. Germline V gene sequence: CDR1 SGHDT, CDR2 YYEEEE. With 5 bases clipped from V and 4 bases from J, the junction kept 18 bases outside the gene matches. The CDR3 protein is CASSGVTSGRAPVVETQYF. CDR3 sequence (DNA): TGTGCCAGCAGTGGGGTGACTAGCGGGAGAGCCCCGGTTGTAGAGACCCAGTACTTC.

J is TRBJ2-1 and V is TRBV3-1 (or the pseudogene TRBV3-2); 8 nucleotides match TRBD2. Germline loops: CDR1 LGHDT, CDR2 YNNKEL (reference sequence). CDR3 size: 15 residues. V shed 1 base, J shed 5 bases, and the junction held 4 bases outside the gene matches. CDR3 amino acids: CASSQVSGIDNEQFF. The CDR3 DNA reads as TGTGCCAGCAGCCAAGTTAGCGGGATTGACAATGAGCAGTTCTTC.

The rearrangement links TRBV11-2 to TRBJ2-5; 14 bases match TRBD2. After removal of 5 bases from V and 2 bases from J, the junction contained 4 bases not matched to a gene. This CDR3 spans 16 amino acids. The germline gives CDR1 SGHAT, CDR2 FQNNGV. CDR3 DNA: TGTGCCAGCAGCCCCGGGACTAGCGGGGGACAAGAGACCCAGTACTTC. Its protein is CASSPGTSGGQETQYF.

The V gene is TRBV3-1 (or the pseudogene TRBV3-2), the J gene TRBJ1-3; perhaps TRBD1 as D (5 bases). The V gene lost 4 bases and the J gene lost 0 bases, with 7 bases spanning the gap. The CDR3 runs 14 residues. Germline V gives CDR1 LGHDT, CDR2 YNNKEL (reference sequence). The CDR3 DNA follows: TGTGCCAGCAGCCCCAGGGTCTCTGGAAACACCATATATTTT. It specifies CASSPRVSGNTIYF.

This chain joins TRBV7-9 and TRBJ2-5; 13 bases align to TRBD2. V lost 3 bases to trimming and J lost 5 bases; unmatched junction nucleotides: 3. CDR1 is SEHNR and CDR2 is FQNEAQ in the germline V gene (reference sequence). The CDR3 contains 15 residues. Here the CDR3 reads CASSLQLAGGETQYF. CDR3 bases: TGTGCCAGCAGCTTGCAACTAGCGGGGGGGGAGACCCAGTACTTC.

V is TRBV7-9 and J is TRBJ2-1, with 9 bases matching TRBD2. Looked up from germline, CDR1 is SEHNR and CDR2 is FQNEAQ (reference sequence). The CDR3 covers 14 residues. The V gene end was trimmed by 5 bases and the J gene end by 9 bases; junction bases not matched to a gene: 8. The CDR3 nucleotides read TGTGCCAGCAGCCAGGCAGCGGGAGGTTTTGAGCAGTTCTTC. This sequence encodes CASSQAAGGFEQFF. Drawing the rest from reference TRBV7-9 and TRBJ2-1, the complete variable domain is DTGVSQNPRHKITKRGQNVTFRCDPISEHNRLYWYRQTLGQGPEFLTYFQNEAQLEKSRLLSDRFSAERPKGSFSTLEIQRTEQGDSAMYLCASSQAAGGFEQFFGPGTRLTVL.

V usage is TRBV3-1 (or the pseudogene TRBV3-2) and J usage is TRBJ2-3, with a tentative D call TRBD2 (5 bases). The length of the CDR3 is 14 residues. Germline CDR1 reads LGHDT; CDR2 reads YNNKEL (reference sequence). V gave up 0 bases and J gave up 7 bases, with 11 bases separating them. The CDR3 here is CASSQDQRTHTQYF. The CDR3 coding sequence is TGTGCCAGCAGCCAAGATCAGAGGACTCATACGCAGTATTTT.

The chain has TRBV7-9 and TRBJ1-1, with D possibly matching TRBD1 (5 bases). This CDR3 contains 15 residues. Germline V lookup: CDR1 SEHNR, CDR2 FQNEAQ (reference sequence). The V end was cut by 4 bases, the J end by 0 bases, with 12 bases between. In nucleotides, the CDR3 is TGTGCCAGCAGCTGGATGGACAATATGAACACTGAAGCTTTCTTT. It codes for CASSWMDNMNTEAFF.

In its sample, this clone was seen a few times. The rearrangement links TRBV5-4 to TRBJ2-7; D possibly corresponds to TRBD1 (6 bases). Between the trimmed V and J ends, which lost 4 bases and 0 bases, there was a span of 11 bases. This CDR3 has 14 amino acids. The V gene's germline CDR1 is SGHNT and CDR2 YYREEE (reference sequence). This CDR3 reads CASSRTESSYEQYF. DNA of the CDR3: TGTGCCAGCAGCCGGACAGAGAGCTCCTACGAGCAGTACTTC.

The gene calls are TRBV6-5 and TRBJ2-7; a weak D match, TRBD1 (6 bases). Per germline, CDR1 MNHEY and CDR2 SVGAGI. With 6 bases removed from V and 0 bases from J, the gap between germline ends came to 12 bases. The CDR3 has 14 residues. CDR3 coding DNA: TGTGCCAGCAGCATAACAGGGTTCTCCTACGAGCAGTACTTC. Its translation: CASSITGFSYEQYF.

The rearrangement uses TRBV21-1 and TRBJ1-3. TRBV21-1 is given as a pseudogene. The CDR3 runs to 15 residues. As DNA, the CDR3 is TGTGCCAACATGGAGGGCGGCGATTCTGGAAACACCATATATTTT. Translating it yields CANMEGGDSGNTIYF.

The chain has TRBV5-4 and TRBJ2-3, with D perhaps matching TRBD2 (6 bases). Germline CDR1 and CDR2: SGHNT and YYREEE (reference sequence). V shed 7 bases and J shed 0 bases, with 9 bases lying between them. This CDR3 comprises 13 residues. As DNA, the CDR3 is TGTGCCAGCGGCGGGGCTAGCACAGATACGCAGTATTTT. This encodes CASGGASTDTQYF.

The J gene is TRBJ1-1, the V gene TRBV18; tentative D call: TRBD1 (6 bases). Germline V gene data show CDR1 as KGHSH and CDR2 as LQKENI. The CDR3 spans 17 residues. Trimming removed 0 bases from V and 1 base from J, with 15 bases in between. The CDR3 DNA follows: TGTGCCAGCTCACCACCGTATCTCACAGGGTCGAACACTGAAGCTTTCTTT. Its translation: CASSPPYLTGSNTEAFF.

A single count supports this clone. The V gene is TRBV6-5, the J gene TRBJ1-2, with D possibly being TRBD1 (5 bases). The V end lost 6 bases, the J end lost 7 bases, and 21 bases lay between the germline ends. This CDR3 is built from 15 residues. CDR1 MNHEY and CDR2 SVGAGI come from the germline V gene. This CDR3 reads CASSKTGRPPSGYTF. The CDR3 nucleotides are TGTGCCAGCAGCAAAACAGGCAGACCCCCTAGTGGCTACACCTTC.

Here the CDR3 reads CASRLPGDRYLNTEAFF. As DNA, the CDR3 is TGTGCCAGCAGATTACCAGGGGACAGGTATTTGAACACTGAAGCTTTCTTT. The gene calls are TRBV28 and TRBJ1-1, with TRBD1 matching over 8 bases. The CDR3 loop spans 17 amino acids. Germline V gene sequence: CDR1 MDHEN, CDR2 SYDVKM. V dropped 6 bases and J dropped 0; count of bases not matched to a gene: 12.

As concerns this clone: The junction differs from germline at one of its ends, possibly a read error. The chain carries TRBV20-1 and TRBJ1-2, with 12 bases fitting TRBD1. Germline V gene data show CDR1 as DFQATT and CDR2 as SNEGSKA (reference sequence). There are 14 residues in the CDR3. CDR3: CSASDESGTGGLNF. CDR3 nucleotide sequence: TGCAGTGCTAGTGACGAATCCGGGACAGGGGGCCTAAACTTC.

J is TRBJ1-2 and V is TRBV9; D may be TRBD1 (6 bases). Germline V gene sequence: CDR1 SGDLS, CDR2 YYNGEE. The ends were cut back, 3 bases at V and 12 bases at J, with 12 bases in the middle. This CDR3 comprises 11 residues. CDR3 coding DNA: TGTGCCAGCAGCGGACAGGAGCTCCACACCTTC. Amino acids: CASSGQELHTF. The full variable domain, its missing parts supplied by reference TRBV9 and TRBJ1-2, is DSGVTQTPKHLITATGQRVTLRCSPRSGDLSVYWYQQSLDQGLQFLIQYYNGEERAKGNILERFSAQQFPDLHSELNLSSLELGDSALYFCASSGQELHTFGSGTRLTVV.

This clone was seen just once. The CDR3 reads CASSLGSTGGLEAFF. The CDR3 DNA is TGCGCCAGCAGCCTGGGTTCAACAGGGGGTCTTGAGGCTTTCTTT. V gene TRBV5-1 combines with J gene TRBJ1-1, with 8 bases matching TRBD1. The CDR3 extends over 15 amino acids. The junction had 16 bases not matched to a gene; V was cut back by 4 bases and J by 11 bases. The germline CDR1 and CDR2 sequences are SGHRS and YFSETQ. The entire variable domain, with the rest obtained from reference TRBV5-1 and TRBJ1-1, is as follows: KAGVTQTPRYLIKTRGQQVTLSCSPISGHRSVSWYQQTPGQGLQFLFEYFSETQRNKGNFPGRFSGRQFSNSRSEMNVSTLELGDSALYLCASSLGSTGGLEAFFGQGTRLTVV.

This clone was seen a few times. The chain joins TRBV28 to TRBJ1-2, with 9 bases that match TRBD1. This CDR3 spans 15 amino acids. The V segment lost 1 base and the J segment 4 bases; nucleotides outside the gene matches: 4. Germline V gene data show CDR1 as MDHEN and CDR2 as SYDVKM. CDR3 sequence (DNA): TGTGCCAGCAGTTTATCGGACAGGGGAACCTATGGCTACACCTTC. Translated: CASSLSDRGTYGYTF.

The chain has TRBV5-1 and TRBJ2-4, with 9 bases lining up with TRBD1. The V gene end was trimmed by 3 bases and the J gene end by 6 bases; junction bases not matched to a gene: 4. The CDR3 is 14 residues long. The germline V gene has CDR1 SGHRS and CDR2 YFSETQ. CDR3 DNA sequence: TGCGCCAGCAGCTCTCCGGGACAGGGAAACATTCAGTACTTC. As protein: CASSSPGQGNIQYF.

The chain links TRBV7-9 to TRBJ1-2; perhaps TRBD1 as D (5 bases). Trimming stripped 4 bases from V and 2 bases from J, with 11 bases between. The length of the CDR3 is 14 residues. Germline V gene data show CDR1 as SEHNR and CDR2 as FQNEAQ (reference sequence). CDR3: CASSSRGGNYGYTF. The CDR3 nucleotides read TGTGCCAGCAGCTCCCGTGGGGGGAACTATGGCTACACCTTC.

This chain connects TRBV19 to TRBJ1-1, with no clear D. V lost 3 bases, J lost 0 bases, and 8 bases lay in between. The CDR3 is 14 residues long. Germline values: CDR1 LNHDA, CDR2 SQIVND (reference sequence). As DNA, the CDR3 is TGTGCCAGTAGTATCGCAGCGTTGAACACTGAAGCTTTCTTT. As protein: CASSIAALNTEAFF.

This chain connects TRBV3-1 (or the pseudogene TRBV3-2) to TRBJ1-2, with D possibly being TRBD1 (6 bases). V was pared by 5 bases and J by 0 bases, with 13 bases between. CDR1 is LGHDT and CDR2 is YNNKEL in the germline V gene (reference sequence). The CDR3 is 15 amino acids. The CDR3 DNA follows: TGTGCCAGCAGCAGATGGACAGCCGCTAACTATGGCTACACCTTC. Translated, it gives CASSRWTAANYGYTF.

This chain links TRBV6-5 with TRBJ2-5, with a possible D match to TRBD1 (6 bases). The ends were cut back, 3 bases at V and 0 bases at J, with 14 bases in the middle. CDR1 and CDR2 (germline): MNHEY, SVGAGI. This CDR3 is 16 amino acids long. The CDR3 region is CASSYLSDSYQETQYF. Here the CDR3 DNA reads TGTGCCAGCAGTTATTTGTCGGACAGCTACCAAGAGACCCAGTACTTC.

The count of this clone is one. This chain links TRBV4-1 with TRBJ1-2; a possible D gene is TRBD1 (5 bases). The V gene's germline CDR1 is MGHRA and CDR2 YSYEKL. V was trimmed by 3 bases and J by 7 bases, leaving 21 bases between them. The CDR3 covers 16 residues. CDR3 residues: CASSHQADPGTGGYTF. CDR3 sequence (DNA): TGCGCCAGCAGCCACCAGGCGGACCCAGGGACTGGTGGCTACACCTTC.

Notes on this clone: The same CDR3 can be traced to other DNA sequences in this sample. V gene TRBV5-1 combines with J gene TRBJ1-1; 10 nucleotides align to TRBD1. With V trimmed by 0 bases and J by 4 bases, 3 bases remained unmatched. This CDR3 contains 15 residues. Germline-derived CDR1 and CDR2 are SGHRS and YFSETQ. In DNA, the CDR3 is TGCGCCAGCAGCTTGGCTGGACAGGGGGGCACTGAAGCTTTCTTT. Translation gives CASSLAGQGGTEAFF.